This T cell receptor (beta chain) was sequenced during a study of shared clonotypes between healthy human individuals. At the level of the study: For every donor, three CD4 naive, three CD4 memory, two CD8 naive and one CD8 memory plates were used.

The repertoire was sequenced with immunoSEQ multiplex PCR; TCRdb's copy has only in-frame clones and lacks some. The table has about 660,000 clones, around 67% seen once. The CDR3 contains 12 residues. Germline values: CDR1 SQVTM, CDR2 ANQGSEA. Trimming took off 4 bases at V and 2 bases at J, with 9 bases between the two ends. The J gene is TRBJ2-7, the V gene TRBV29-1; D might be TRBD2 (6 bases). Sequenced input: memory CD4+ T cells sorted from blood. Subset defined: CD45RA-negative fraction. The sequence was obtained from a woman aged 25-40 years in good health. CDR3 residues: CSVGTIPYEQYF. CDR3 nucleotides: TGCAGCGTTGGGACTATTCCCTACGAGCAGTACTTC.